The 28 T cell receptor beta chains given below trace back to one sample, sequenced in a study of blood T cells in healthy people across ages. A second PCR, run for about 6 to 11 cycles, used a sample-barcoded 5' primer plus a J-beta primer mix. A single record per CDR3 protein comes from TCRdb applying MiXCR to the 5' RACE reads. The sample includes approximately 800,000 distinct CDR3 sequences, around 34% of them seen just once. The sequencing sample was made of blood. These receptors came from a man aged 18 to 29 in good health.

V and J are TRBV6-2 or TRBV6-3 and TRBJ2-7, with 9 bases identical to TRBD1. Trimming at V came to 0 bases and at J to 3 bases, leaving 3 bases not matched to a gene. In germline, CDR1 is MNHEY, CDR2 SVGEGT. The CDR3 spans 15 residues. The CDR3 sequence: CASSYSKTGGYEQYF. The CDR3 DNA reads TGTGCCAGCAGTTACTCGAAGACAGGGGGCTACGAGCAGTACTTC.

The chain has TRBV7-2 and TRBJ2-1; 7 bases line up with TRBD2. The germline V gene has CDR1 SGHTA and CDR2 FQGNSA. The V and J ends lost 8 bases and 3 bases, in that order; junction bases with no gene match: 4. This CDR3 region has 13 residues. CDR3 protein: CASGVAGYNEQFF. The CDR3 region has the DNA TGTGCCAGCGGCGTAGCGGGCTACAATGAGCAGTTCTTC.

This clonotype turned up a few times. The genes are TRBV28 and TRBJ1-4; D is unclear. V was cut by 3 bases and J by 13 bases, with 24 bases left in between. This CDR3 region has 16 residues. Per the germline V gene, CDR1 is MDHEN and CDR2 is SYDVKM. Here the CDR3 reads CASSFSRPRLFVGLFF. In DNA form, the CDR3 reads TGTGCCAGCAGTTTTTCGAGGCCCAGGCTGTTTGTGGGACTGTTTTTT.

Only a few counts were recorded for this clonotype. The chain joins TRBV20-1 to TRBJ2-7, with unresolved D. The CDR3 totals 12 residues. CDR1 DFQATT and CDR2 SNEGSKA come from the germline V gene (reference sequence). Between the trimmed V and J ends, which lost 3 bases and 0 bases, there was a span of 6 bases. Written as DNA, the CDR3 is TGCAGTGCTAGGGAAAACTCCTACGAGCAGTACTTC. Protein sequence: CSARENSYEQYF.

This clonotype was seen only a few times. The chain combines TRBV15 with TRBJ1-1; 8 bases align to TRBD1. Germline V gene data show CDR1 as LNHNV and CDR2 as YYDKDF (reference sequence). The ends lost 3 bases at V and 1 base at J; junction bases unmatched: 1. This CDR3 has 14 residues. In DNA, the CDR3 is TGTGCCACCAGCAGGGACAGGGAGAACACTGAAGCTTTCTTT. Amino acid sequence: CATSRDRENTEAFF.

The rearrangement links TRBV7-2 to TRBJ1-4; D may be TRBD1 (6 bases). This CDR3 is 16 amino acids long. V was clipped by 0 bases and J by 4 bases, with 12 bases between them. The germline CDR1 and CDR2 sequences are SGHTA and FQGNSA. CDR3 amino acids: CASSLALDSVNEKLFF. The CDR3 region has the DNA TGTGCCAGCAGCTTAGCGCTGGACAGCGTTAATGAAAAACTGTTTTTT. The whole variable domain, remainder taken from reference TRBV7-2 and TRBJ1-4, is GAGVSQSPSNKVTEKGKDVELRCDPISGHTALYWYRQSLGQGLEFLIYFQGNSAPDKSGLPSDRFSAERTGGSVSTLTIQRTQQEDSAVYLCASSLALDSVNEKLFFGSGTQLSVL.

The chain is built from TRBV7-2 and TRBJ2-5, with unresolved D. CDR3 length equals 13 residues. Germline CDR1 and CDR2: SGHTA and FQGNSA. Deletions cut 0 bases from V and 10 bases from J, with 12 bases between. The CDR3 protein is CASSLALAIGQYF. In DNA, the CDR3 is TGTGCCAGCAGCTTAGCGCTGGCGATCGGCCAGTACTTC.

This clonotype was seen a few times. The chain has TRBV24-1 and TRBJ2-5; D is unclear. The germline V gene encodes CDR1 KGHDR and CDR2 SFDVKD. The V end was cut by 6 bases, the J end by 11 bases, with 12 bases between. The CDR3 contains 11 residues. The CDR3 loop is CATSSDNEQYF. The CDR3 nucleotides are TGTGCCACCAGTAGTGACAATGAGCAGTACTTC.

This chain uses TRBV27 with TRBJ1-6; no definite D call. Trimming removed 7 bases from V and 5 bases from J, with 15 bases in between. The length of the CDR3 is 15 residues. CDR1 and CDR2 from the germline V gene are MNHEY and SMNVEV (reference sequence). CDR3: CASTRRAGNNSPLHF. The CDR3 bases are TGTGCCAGCACCCGGCGAGCTGGCAATAATTCACCCCTCCACTTT.

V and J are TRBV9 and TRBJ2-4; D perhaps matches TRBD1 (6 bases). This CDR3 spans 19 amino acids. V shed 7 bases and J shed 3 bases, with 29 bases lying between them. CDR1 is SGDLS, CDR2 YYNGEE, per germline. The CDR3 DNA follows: TGTGCCAGCTCCTACTTCCCCCCCGGGACACCTAACGACAAAAACATTCAGTACTTC. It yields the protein CASSYFPPGTPNDKNIQYF.

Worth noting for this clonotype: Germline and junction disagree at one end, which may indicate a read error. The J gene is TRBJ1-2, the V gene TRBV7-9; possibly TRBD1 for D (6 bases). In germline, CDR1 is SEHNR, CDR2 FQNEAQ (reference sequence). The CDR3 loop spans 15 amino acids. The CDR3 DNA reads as TGTGCCAGCAGCCGACCCGACAGGCAGCGCTATAGCTACACCTTC. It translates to CASSRPDRQRYSYTF.

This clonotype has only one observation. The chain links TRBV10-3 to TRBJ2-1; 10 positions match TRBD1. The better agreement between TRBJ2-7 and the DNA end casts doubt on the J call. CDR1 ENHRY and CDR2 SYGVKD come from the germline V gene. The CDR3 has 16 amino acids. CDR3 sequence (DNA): TGTGCCATCAAGCGTACCGGGACAGGGGTTTCCTACGAGCAGTACTTC. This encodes CAIKRTGTGVSYEQYF.

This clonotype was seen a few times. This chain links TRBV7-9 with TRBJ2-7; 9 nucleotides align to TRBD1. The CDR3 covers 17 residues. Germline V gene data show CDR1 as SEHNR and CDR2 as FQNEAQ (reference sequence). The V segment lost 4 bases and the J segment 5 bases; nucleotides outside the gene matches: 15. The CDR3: CASSYQSGTGRIHEQYF. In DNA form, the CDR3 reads TGTGCCAGCAGCTACCAATCCGGGACAGGGAGAATCCACGAGCAGTACTTC.

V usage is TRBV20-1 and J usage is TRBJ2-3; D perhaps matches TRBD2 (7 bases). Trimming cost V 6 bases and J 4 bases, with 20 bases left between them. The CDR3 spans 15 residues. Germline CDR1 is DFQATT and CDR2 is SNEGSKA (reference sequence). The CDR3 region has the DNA TGCAGTGCAGAGAGCGGGGACACGAGCGCAGATACGCAGTATTTT. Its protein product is CSAESGDTSADTQYF.

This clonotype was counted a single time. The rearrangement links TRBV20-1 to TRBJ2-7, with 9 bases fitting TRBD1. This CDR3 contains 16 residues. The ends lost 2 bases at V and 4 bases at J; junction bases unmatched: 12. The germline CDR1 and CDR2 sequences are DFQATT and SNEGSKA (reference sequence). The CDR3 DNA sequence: TGCAGTGCTAGATTCATACAGGGGGCGAGGGGGTACGAGCAGTACTTC. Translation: CSARFIQGARGYEQYF.

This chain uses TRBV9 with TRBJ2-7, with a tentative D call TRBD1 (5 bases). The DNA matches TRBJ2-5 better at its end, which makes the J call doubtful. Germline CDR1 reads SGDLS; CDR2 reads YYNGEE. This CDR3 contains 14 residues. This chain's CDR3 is CASSVDRGLATQYF. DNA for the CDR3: TGTGCCAGCAGCGTAGATAGGGGATTGGCGACCCAGTACTTC.

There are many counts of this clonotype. In DNA form, the CDR3 reads TGTGCCAGCAGCTTCGCAATCCTCTACAATGAGCAGTTCTTC. Its protein is CASSFAILYNEQFF. This chain links TRBV7-2 with TRBJ2-1; D is unclear. Trimming pared 3 bases from V and 3 bases from J, leaving 9 bases between. The V gene's germline CDR1 is SGHTA and CDR2 FQGNSA. The CDR3 is 14 residues long.

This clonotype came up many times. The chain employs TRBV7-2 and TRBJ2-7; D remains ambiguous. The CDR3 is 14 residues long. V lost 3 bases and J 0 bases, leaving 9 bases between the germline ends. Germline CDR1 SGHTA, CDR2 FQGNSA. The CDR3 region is CASSFGIYSYEQYF. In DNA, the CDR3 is TGTGCCAGCAGCTTTGGTATCTACTCCTACGAGCAGTACTTC.

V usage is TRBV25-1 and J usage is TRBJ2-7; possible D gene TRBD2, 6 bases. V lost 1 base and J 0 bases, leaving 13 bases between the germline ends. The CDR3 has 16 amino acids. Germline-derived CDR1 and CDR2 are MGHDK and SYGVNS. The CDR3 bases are TGTGCCAGCAGTGAATGGGAGGACCTTTCCTCCTACGAGCAGTACTTC. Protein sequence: CASSEWEDLSSYEQYF.

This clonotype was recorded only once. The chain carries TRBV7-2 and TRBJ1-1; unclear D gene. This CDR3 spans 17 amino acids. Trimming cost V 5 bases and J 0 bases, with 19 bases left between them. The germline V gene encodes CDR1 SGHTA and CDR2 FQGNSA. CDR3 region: CASSLLNIGVMNTEAFF. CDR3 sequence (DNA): TGTGCCAGCAGCCTCCTTAATATTGGGGTTATGAACACTGAAGCTTTCTTT.

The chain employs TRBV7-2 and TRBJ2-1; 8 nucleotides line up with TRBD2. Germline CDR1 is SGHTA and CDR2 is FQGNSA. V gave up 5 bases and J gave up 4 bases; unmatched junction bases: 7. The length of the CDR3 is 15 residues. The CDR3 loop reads CASSASAGAYNEQFF. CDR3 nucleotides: TGTGCCAGCAGCGCCTCAGCGGGAGCTTACAATGAGCAGTTCTTC.

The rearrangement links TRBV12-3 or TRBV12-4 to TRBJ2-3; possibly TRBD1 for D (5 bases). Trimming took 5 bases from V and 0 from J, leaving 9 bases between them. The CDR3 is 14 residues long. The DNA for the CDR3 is TGTGCCAGCAGTATGACAGCTAGCACAGATACGCAGTATTTT. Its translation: CASSMTASTDTQYF.

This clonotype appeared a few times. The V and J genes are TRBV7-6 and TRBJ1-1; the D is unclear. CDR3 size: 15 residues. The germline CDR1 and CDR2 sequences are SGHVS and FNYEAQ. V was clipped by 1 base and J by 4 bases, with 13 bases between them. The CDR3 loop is CASSLDAGRSTEAFF. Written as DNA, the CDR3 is TGTGCCAGCAGCTTAGATGCAGGAAGGAGCACTGAAGCTTTCTTT.

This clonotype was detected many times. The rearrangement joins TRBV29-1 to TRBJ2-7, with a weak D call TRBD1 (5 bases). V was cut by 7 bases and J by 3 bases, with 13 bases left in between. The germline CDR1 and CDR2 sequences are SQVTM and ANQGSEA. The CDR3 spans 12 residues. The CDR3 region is CSAGRDLYEQYF. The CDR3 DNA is TGCAGCGCTGGCAGGGATCTCTACGAGCAGTACTTC.

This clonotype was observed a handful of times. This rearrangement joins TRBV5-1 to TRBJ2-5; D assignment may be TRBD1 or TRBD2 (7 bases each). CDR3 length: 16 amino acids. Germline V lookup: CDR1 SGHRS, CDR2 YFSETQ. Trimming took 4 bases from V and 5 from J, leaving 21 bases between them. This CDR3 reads CASSQLMTGRGETQYF. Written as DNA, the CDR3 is TGCGCCAGCAGCCAACTCATGACAGGGAGGGGTGAGACCCAGTACTTC. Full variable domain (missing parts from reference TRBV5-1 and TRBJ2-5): KAGVTQTPRYLIKTRGQQVTLSCSPISGHRSVSWYQQTPGQGLQFLFEYFSETQRNKGNFPGRFSGRQFSNSRSEMNVSTLELGDSALYLCASSQLMTGRGETQYFGPGTRLLVL.

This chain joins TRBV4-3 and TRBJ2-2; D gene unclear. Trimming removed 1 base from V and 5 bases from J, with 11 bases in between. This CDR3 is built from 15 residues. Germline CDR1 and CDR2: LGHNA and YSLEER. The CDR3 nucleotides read TGCGCCAGCAGCCAAGTTCGGGCTGGGACCGGGGAGCTGTTTTTT. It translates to CASSQVRAGTGELFF.

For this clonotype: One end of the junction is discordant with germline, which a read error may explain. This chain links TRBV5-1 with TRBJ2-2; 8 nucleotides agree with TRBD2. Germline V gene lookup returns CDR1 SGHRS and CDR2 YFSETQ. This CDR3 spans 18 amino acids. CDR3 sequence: CTSSRGGRTLANTGELFF. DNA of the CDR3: TGCACCAGCAGCCGGGGGGGCAGGACCCTCGCGAACACCGGGGAGCTGTTTTTT.

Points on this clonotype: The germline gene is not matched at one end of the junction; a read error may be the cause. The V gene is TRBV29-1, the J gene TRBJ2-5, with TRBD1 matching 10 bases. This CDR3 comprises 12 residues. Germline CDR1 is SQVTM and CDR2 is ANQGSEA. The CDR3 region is CSVAPGQGTRYF. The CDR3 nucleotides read TGCAGCGTTGCACCGGGACAGGGGACCCGGTACTTC.